These 5 T cell receptor beta chains originate from one sample sequenced in a study of T cells in Graves' hyperthyroidism and ophthalmopathy. Template material for amplifying TCR beta CDR3 regions consisted of RNA transcripts. Carried out on the TCR CDR3, a first-round RT-PCR used the HTBI primer set. TCRdb analysed the multiplex PCR reads with MiXCR anew, one entry per CDR3 protein. The sample lists more than 300,000 distinct CDR3 sequences, more than 12% occurring once. Sequenced material: blood. The receptors stem from a young woman with Graves' ophthalmopathy.

At least ten counts were recorded for this clonotype. CDR3 nucleotide sequence: TGCGCCAGCAGCCAAGACAGGGAAACAGGCTACACCTTC. As protein: CASSQDRETGYTF. J is TRBJ1-2 and V is TRBV4-1; D possibly corresponds to TRBD1 (5 bases). The germline gives CDR1 MGHRA, CDR2 YSYEKL. The V end lost 0 bases, the J end lost 8 bases, and 10 bases lay between the germline ends. The CDR3 covers 13 residues.

This chain connects TRBV20-1 to TRBJ1-4; D not certain. Germline CDR1 DFQATT, CDR2 SNEGSKA (reference sequence). V dropped 3 bases and J dropped 4 bases, with 9 bases sitting between them. This CDR3 is built from 13 residues. In nucleotides, the CDR3 is TGCAGTGCTAGGGAAGGGTATAATGAAAAACTGTTTTTT. It encodes CSAREGYNEKLFF.

V and J are TRBV28 and TRBJ1-2; perhaps TRBD1 as D (5 bases). The V and J ends lost 5 bases and 7 bases respectively, with 14 bases between them. This CDR3 has 13 amino acids. Germline V gives CDR1 MDHEN, CDR2 SYDVKM. The DNA of the CDR3 is TGTGCCAGCAGTATCCAGGGTAAAGCTGGCTACACCTTC. Amino acids: CASSIQGKAGYTF.

This clonotype has a handful of counts. This may stem from a read error, because a much larger clone lies one nucleotide away. The chain combines TRBV27 with TRBJ1-4; a possible D gene is TRBD1 (6 bases). From germline, CDR1 is MNHEY and CDR2 SMNVEV (reference sequence). There are 14 residues in the CDR3. The CDR3 sequence is CAGSLVEDREKLFF. The DNA of the CDR3 is TGTGCCGGCAGTTTGGTTGAGGACAGAGAAAAACTGTTTTTT.

This clonotype was counted only a few times. The J gene is TRBJ1-6, the V gene TRBV7-2, with TRBD1 matching over 9 bases. This CDR3 comprises 21 residues. The trim removed 1 base at V and 0 bases at J, leaving 13 bases unmatched. Looked up from germline, CDR1 is SGHTA and CDR2 is FQGNSA. CDR3 loop: CASSLVFFDRGFLSYNSPLHF. DNA of the CDR3: TGTGCCAGCAGCTTAGTATTTTTCGACAGGGGGTTCCTCTCCTATAATTCACCCCTCCACTTT. Together with reference TRBV7-2 and TRBJ1-6, the CDR3 gives the full variable domain: GAGVSQSPSNKVTEKGKDVELRCDPISGHTALYWYRQSLGQGLEFLIYFQGNSAPDKSGLPSDRFSAERTGGSVSTLTIQRTQQEDSAVYLCASSLVFFDRGFLSYNSPLHFGNGTRLTVT.